A selection of T cell receptor beta chains follows, all from one sample in a study of blood T cell repertoires in COVID-19. TCRdb keeps only in-frame clones here, not all; method: immunoSEQ multiplex PCR. The profile shows 200,000 to 250,000 clones, 86% of them singletons. Input material: peripheral blood. The receptors originated from a woman in her forties or fifties with acute or convalescent COVID-19. The CDR3 runs from the conserved cysteine through the conserved F or W. Fields, in order: J gene, CDR3 length, D gene, V gene, clone size, CDR3 protein, CDR3 DNA. A D gene is named only where the DNA matches it firmly. Size is stated for part of the rows, as once, few or many counts, or as a class when the clone is expanded.

j_gene: TRBJ1-6
len: 16
d_gene: TRBD1
v_gene: TRBV5-1
abundance: -
CDR3aa: CASSLTGGIDNSPLHF
CDR3nt: TGCGCCAGCAGCTTGACAGGGGGGATAGATAATTCACCCCTCCACTTT

j_gene: TRBJ2-5
len: 12
d_gene: -
v_gene: TRBV7-2
abundance: few
CDR3aa: CASSPYIGAQYF
CDR3nt: TGTGCCAGCAGCCCTTATATCGGGGCCCAGTACTTC

j_gene: TRBJ1-2
len: 15
d_gene: TRBD1
v_gene: TRBV7-3
abundance: -
CDR3aa: CASSERPDRPDGYTF
CDR3nt: TGTGCCAGCAGCGAAAGGCCGGACAGGCCCGATGGCTACACCTTC

j_gene: TRBJ2-1
len: 15
d_gene: TRBD1
v_gene: TRBV18
abundance: -
CDR3aa: CASSPRTGEGNEQFF
CDR3nt: TGTGCCAGCTCACCGCGGACAGGGGAGGGCAATGAGCAGTTCTTC

j_gene: TRBJ2-5
len: 17
d_gene: TRBD2
v_gene: TRBV10-3
abundance: -
CDR3aa: CAISESVAGAAQETQYF
CDR3nt: TGTGCCATCAGTGAGTCTGTAGCGGGGGCGGCCCAAGAGACCCAGTACTTC

j_gene: TRBJ1-2
len: 15
d_gene: TRBD1
v_gene: TRBV7-9
abundance: -
CDR3aa: CASSLASGQGYGYTF
CDR3nt: TGTGCCAGCAGCCTCGCCTCGGGACAGGGGTACGGCTACACCTTC

j_gene: TRBJ2-1
len: 14
d_gene: -
v_gene: TRBV7-9
abundance: -
CDR3aa: CASSLDRSYNEQFF
CDR3nt: TGTGCCAGCAGCTTAGATCGGTCCTACAATGAGCAGTTCTTC

j_gene: TRBJ2-3
len: 16
d_gene: TRBD2
v_gene: TRBV5-1
abundance: -
CDR3aa: CASSSTSGGPTDTQYF
CDR3nt: TGCGCCAGCAGCTCCACTAGCGGGGGGCCAACAGATACGCAGTATTTT

j_gene: TRBJ1-2
len: 15
d_gene: -
v_gene: TRBV9
abundance: -
CDR3aa: CASSVGEGIGYGYTF
CDR3nt: TGTGCCAGCAGCGTAGGGGAGGGAATCGGGTATGGCTACACCTTC

j_gene: TRBJ2-5
len: 16
d_gene: TRBD2
v_gene: TRBV5-4
abundance: -
CDR3aa: CASSLGGTSGQETQYF
CDR3nt: TGTGCCAGCAGCTTGGGGGGGACTAGCGGCCAAGAGACCCAGTACTTC

j_gene: TRBJ1-1
len: 14
d_gene: -
v_gene: TRBV7-2
abundance: -
CDR3aa: CASSLAPGDTEAFF
CDR3nt: TGTGCCAGCAGCTTAGCTCCGGGAGACACTGAAGCTTTCTTT

j_gene: TRBJ1-4
len: 17
d_gene: TRBD1
v_gene: TRBV27
abundance: -
CDR3aa: CASSLRGQGVSNEKLFF
CDR3nt: TGTGCCAGCAGTTTAAGGGGACAGGGTGTTTCTAATGAAAAACTGTTTTTT

j_gene: TRBJ2-5
len: 15
d_gene: -
v_gene: TRBV19
abundance: -
CDR3aa: CASSTGTTQQETQYF
CDR3nt: TGTGCCAGTAGTACTGGGACAACTCAACAAGAGACCCAGTACTTC

j_gene: TRBJ2-1
len: 15
d_gene: TRBD1
v_gene: TRBV7-2
abundance: -
CDR3aa: CASTGLRTGYNEQFF
CDR3nt: TGTGCCAGCACCGGACTCCGGACAGGTTACAATGAGCAGTTCTTC

j_gene: TRBJ2-1
len: 16
d_gene: TRBD1
v_gene: TRBV6-6
abundance: -
CDR3aa: CASSYGQGAPYNEQFF
CDR3nt: TGTGCCAGCAGTTACGGACAGGGGGCGCCCTACAATGAGCAGTTCTTC

j_gene: TRBJ1-1
len: 17
d_gene: TRBD1
v_gene: TRBV3-1/TRBV3-2
abundance: few
CDR3aa: CASSQDRGPRARTEAFF
CDR3nt: TGTGCCAGCAGCCAAGATAGGGGGCCCCGGGCTAGGACTGAAGCTTTCTTT

j_gene: TRBJ2-3
len: 16
d_gene: TRBD2
v_gene: TRBV7-8
abundance: -
CDR3aa: CASSLGRGSRADTQYF
CDR3nt: TGTGCCAGCAGCTTAGGTCGCGGGAGTCGGGCAGATACGCAGTATTTT

j_gene: TRBJ1-6
len: 15
d_gene: -
v_gene: TRBV4-3
abundance: -
CDR3aa: CASSQVSGGNSPLHF
CDR3nt: TGCGCCAGCAGCCAAGTCTCTGGGGGCAACTCACCCCTCCACTTT

j_gene: TRBJ2-1
len: 16
d_gene: TRBD2
v_gene: TRBV5-1
abundance: once
CDR3aa: CASSATRAGGPTRQFF
CDR3nt: TGCGCCAGCAGCGCCACCCGAGCGGGAGGACCAACACGGCAGTTCTTC

j_gene: TRBJ1-1
len: 14
d_gene: -
v_gene: TRBV7-9
abundance: -
CDR3aa: CASSRNDRNTEAFF
CDR3nt: TGTGCCAGCAGCAGGAATGACAGGAACACTGAAGCTTTCTTT

j_gene: TRBJ2-1
len: 15
d_gene: -
v_gene: TRBV10-2
abundance: -
CDR3aa: CASRIWGGPYNEQFF
CDR3nt: TGCGCCAGCAGGATATGGGGGGGGCCATACAATGAGCAGTTCTTC

j_gene: TRBJ2-2
len: 12
d_gene: -
v_gene: TRBV3-1/TRBV3-2
abundance: once
CDR3aa: CASKTLAGELFF
CDR3nt: TGTGCCAGCAAGACTTTAGCCGGGGAGCTGTTTTTT

j_gene: TRBJ2-7
len: 13
d_gene: TRBD1
v_gene: TRBV19
abundance: -
CDR3aa: CASRGQGPYEQYF
CDR3nt: TGTGCCAGTAGGGGACAGGGACCCTACGAGCAGTACTTC

j_gene: TRBJ1-4
len: 14
d_gene: -
v_gene: TRBV24-1
abundance: -
CDR3aa: CATSRGETNEKLFF
CDR3nt: TGTGCCACCAGCCGGGGGGAAACTAATGAAAAACTGTTTTTT

j_gene: TRBJ2-1
len: 16
d_gene: -
v_gene: TRBV24-1
abundance: -
CDR3aa: CATSDSGTLIRNEQFF
CDR3nt: TGTGCCACCAGTGATTCCGGGACACTGATACGAAATGAGCAGTTCTTC

j_gene: TRBJ2-7
len: 13
d_gene: -
v_gene: TRBV6-5
abundance: -
CDR3aa: CASSYGRRYEQYF
CDR3nt: TGTGCCAGCAGTTACGGCAGGAGGTACGAGCAGTACTTC

j_gene: TRBJ2-7
len: 13
d_gene: TRBD2
v_gene: TRBV18
abundance: -
CDR3aa: CATSGGEDYEQYF
CDR3nt: TGTGCCACCTCGGGGGGGGAAGACTACGAGCAGTACTTC

j_gene: TRBJ1-2
len: 11
d_gene: TRBD1
v_gene: TRBV10-3
abundance: once
CDR3aa: CAITQGDGYTF
CDR3nt: TGTGCCATCACTCAGGGGGATGGCTACACCTTC

j_gene: TRBJ1-3
len: 17
d_gene: -
v_gene: TRBV5-6
abundance: -
CDR3aa: CASSLEPGHVIGNTIYF
CDR3nt: TGTGCCAGCAGCTTGGAGCCGGGACACGTTATAGGAAACACCATATATTTT

j_gene: TRBJ2-3
len: 14
d_gene: -
v_gene: TRBV24-1
abundance: -
CDR3aa: CATSPGGAADTQYF
CDR3nt: TGTGCCACCAGTCCTGGGGGGGCAGCGGATACGCAGTATTTT